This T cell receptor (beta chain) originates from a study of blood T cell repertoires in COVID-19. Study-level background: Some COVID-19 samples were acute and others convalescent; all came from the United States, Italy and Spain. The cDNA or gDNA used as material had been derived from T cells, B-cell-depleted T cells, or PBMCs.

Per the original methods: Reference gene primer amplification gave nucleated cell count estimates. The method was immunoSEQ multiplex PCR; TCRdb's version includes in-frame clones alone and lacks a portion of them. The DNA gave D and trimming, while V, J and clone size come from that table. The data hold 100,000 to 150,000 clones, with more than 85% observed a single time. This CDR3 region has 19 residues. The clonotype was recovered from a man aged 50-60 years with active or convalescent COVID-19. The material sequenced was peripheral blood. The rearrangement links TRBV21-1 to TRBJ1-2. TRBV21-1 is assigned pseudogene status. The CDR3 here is CASSPEQRRHEGTDYGYTF. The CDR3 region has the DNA TGTGCCAGCAGCCCAGAGCAAAGGAGGCACGAGGGTACCGACTATGGCTACACCTTC.